This T cell receptor (beta chain) was recovered during a study of blood T cell repertoires in COVID-19. This study enrolled people aged about 18 to 95 from roughly 24 US geographic areas. Each recovered donor of Cohort 3 presented with two negative PCRs, clearance, or symptom resolution. Under the authors' procedure: Reference gene primer amplification gave estimated nucleated cell counts. Clones were read by immunoSEQ multiplex PCR, and TCRdb kept only the in-frame ones, dropping some. V and J calls plus clone size are reproduced from that table; the DNA served to infer D and trimming. The sample consists of more than 200,000 clones, 70% to 90% of them appearing once. This CDR3 has 15 residues. From germline, CDR1 is KGHDR and CDR2 SFDVKD. V lost 7 bases to trimming and J lost 10 bases; unmatched junction nucleotides: 12.

The V call is TRBV24-1, the J call TRBJ1-6; 7 nucleotides agree with TRBD1. The sequence derives from a man younger than 45 who had recovered from COVID-19. Sequencing was performed on PBMCs or T cells enriched from blood (not recorded which). The DNA of the CDR3 is TGTGCCACCAGGCCTCTTCCGGGACAGCCCTCACCCCTCCACTTT. It specifies CATRPLPGQPSPLHF.